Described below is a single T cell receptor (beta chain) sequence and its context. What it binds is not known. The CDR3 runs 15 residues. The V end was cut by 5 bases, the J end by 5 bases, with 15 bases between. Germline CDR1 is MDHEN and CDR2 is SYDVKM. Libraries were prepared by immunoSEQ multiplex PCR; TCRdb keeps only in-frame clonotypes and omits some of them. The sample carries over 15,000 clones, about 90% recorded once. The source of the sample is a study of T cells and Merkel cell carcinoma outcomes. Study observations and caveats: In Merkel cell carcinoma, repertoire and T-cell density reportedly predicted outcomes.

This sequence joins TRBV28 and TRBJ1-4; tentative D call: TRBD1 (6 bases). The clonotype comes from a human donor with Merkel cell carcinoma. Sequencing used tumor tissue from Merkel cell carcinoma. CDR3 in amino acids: CASSEWGRSNEKLFF. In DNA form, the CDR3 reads TGTGCCAGCAGTGAATGGGGGCGATCAAATGAAAAACTGTTTTTT. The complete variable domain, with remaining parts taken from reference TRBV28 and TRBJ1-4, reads DVKVTQSSRYLVKRTGEKVFLECVQDMDHENMFWYRQDPGLGLRLIYFSYDVKMKEKGDIPEGYSVSREKKERFSLILESASTNQTSMYLCASSEWGRSNEKLFFGSGTQLSVL.